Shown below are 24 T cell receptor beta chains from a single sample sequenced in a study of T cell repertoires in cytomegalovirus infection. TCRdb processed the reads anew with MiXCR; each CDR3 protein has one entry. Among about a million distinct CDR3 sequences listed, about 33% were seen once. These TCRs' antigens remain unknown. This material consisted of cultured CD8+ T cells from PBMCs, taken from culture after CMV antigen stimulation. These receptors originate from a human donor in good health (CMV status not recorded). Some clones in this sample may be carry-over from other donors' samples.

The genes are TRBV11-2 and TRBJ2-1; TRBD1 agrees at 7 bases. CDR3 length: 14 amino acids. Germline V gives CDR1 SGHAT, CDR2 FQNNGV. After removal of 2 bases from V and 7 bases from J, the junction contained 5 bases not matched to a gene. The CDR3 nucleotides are TGTGCCAGCAGCTTACCGACAGGGCATAATGAGCAGTTCTTC. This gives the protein CASSLPTGHNEQFF.

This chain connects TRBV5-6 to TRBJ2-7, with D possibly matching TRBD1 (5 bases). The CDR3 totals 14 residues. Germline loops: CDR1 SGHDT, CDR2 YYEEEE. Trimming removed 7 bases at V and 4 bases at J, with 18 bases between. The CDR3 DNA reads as TGTGCCAGCGCTCAGGCGGCAGGGCGATACGAGCAGTACTTC. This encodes CASAQAAGRYEQYF.

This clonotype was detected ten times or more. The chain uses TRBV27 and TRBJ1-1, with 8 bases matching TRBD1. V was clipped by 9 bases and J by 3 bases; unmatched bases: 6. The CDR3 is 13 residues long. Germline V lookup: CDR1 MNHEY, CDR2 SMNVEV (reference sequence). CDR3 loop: CASRQGLDTEAFF. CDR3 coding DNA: TGTGCCAGTAGACAGGGGTTGGACACTGAAGCTTTCTTT.

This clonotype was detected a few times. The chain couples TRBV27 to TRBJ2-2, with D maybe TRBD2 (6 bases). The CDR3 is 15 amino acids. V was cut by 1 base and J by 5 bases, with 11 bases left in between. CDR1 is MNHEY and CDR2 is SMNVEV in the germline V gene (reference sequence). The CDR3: CASSLWAGRTGELFF. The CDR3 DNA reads TGTGCCAGCAGTTTATGGGCAGGGAGGACCGGGGAGCTGTTTTTT.

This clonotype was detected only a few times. The CDR3 nucleotides read TGTGCCAGCAACCAGTTAGCAAGCTGGGGGTCTGGAAACACCATATATTTT. Protein: CASNQLASWGSGNTIYF. V and J are TRBV7-9 and TRBJ1-3, with D maybe TRBD1 (5 bases). CDR1 and CDR2 (germline): SEHNR, FQNEAQ (reference sequence). The CDR3 covers 17 residues. V dropped 7 bases and J dropped 1 base, with 20 bases sitting between them.

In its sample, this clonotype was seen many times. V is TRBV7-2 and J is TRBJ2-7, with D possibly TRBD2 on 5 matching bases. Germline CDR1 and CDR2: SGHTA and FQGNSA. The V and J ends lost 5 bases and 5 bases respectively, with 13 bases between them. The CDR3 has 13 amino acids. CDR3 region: CASSTRNVHEQYF. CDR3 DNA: TGTGCCAGCAGCACTAGGAATGTCCACGAGCAGTACTTC.

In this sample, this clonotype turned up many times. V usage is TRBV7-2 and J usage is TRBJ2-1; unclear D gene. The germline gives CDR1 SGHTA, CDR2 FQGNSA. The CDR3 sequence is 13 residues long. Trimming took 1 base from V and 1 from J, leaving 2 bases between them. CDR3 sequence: CASSLESYNEQFF. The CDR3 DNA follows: TGTGCCAGCAGCTTAGAGTCCTACAATGAGCAGTTCTTC.

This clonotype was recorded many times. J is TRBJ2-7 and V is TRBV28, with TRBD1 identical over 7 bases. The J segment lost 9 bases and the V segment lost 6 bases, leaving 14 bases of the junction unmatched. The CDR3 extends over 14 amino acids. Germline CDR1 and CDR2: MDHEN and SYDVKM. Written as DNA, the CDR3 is TGTGCCAGCAGCTTCGTAGGGACAGCTACTGGGCAGTACGTC. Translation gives CASSFVGTATGQYV.

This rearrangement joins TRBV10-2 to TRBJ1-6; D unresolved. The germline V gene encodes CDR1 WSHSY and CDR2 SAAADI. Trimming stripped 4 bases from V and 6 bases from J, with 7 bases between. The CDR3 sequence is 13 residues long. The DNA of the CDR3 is TGCGCCAGCAGTGGTCACACTAATTCACCCCTCCACTTT. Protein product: CASSGHTNSPLHF.

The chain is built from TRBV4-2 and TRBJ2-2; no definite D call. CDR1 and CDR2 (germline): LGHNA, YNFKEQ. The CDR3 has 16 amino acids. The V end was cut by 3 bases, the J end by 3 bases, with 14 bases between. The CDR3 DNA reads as TGTGCCAGCAGCCAGACCCAGCACGCTGACACCGGGGAGCTGTTTTTT. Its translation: CASSQTQHADTGELFF.

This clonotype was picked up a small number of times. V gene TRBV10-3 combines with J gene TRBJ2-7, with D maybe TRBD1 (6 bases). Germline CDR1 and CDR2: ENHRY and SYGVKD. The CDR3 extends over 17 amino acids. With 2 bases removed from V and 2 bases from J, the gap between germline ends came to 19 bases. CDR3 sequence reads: CAISETRDTRNPYEQYV. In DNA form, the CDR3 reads TGTGCCATCAGTGAGACCCGGGACACCCGAAATCCCTACGAGCAGTACGTC.

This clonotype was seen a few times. The CDR3 protein is CASSFAGGASAFF. Written as DNA, the CDR3 is TGTGCCAGCAGTTTTGCGGGGGGCGCGTCAGCTTTCTTT. The chain joins TRBV12-3 or TRBV12-4 to TRBJ1-1; TRBD1 might be the D (6 bases). V was shortened by 3 bases and J by 10 bases, with 15 bases between the two germline ends. The CDR3 totals 13 residues.

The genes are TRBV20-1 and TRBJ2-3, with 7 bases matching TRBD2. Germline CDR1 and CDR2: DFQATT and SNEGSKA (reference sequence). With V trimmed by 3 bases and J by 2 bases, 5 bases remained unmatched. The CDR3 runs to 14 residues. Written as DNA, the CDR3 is TGCAGTGCTAGTAATGCGGGAGACACAGATACGCAGTATTTT. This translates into CSASNAGDTDTQYF.

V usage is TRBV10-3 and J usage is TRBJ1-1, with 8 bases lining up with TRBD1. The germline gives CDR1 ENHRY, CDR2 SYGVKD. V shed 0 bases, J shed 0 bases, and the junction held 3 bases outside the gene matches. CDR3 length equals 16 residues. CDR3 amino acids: CAISESAGGMNTEAFF. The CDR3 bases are TGTGCCATCAGTGAGTCGGCAGGGGGCATGAACACTGAAGCTTTCTTT.

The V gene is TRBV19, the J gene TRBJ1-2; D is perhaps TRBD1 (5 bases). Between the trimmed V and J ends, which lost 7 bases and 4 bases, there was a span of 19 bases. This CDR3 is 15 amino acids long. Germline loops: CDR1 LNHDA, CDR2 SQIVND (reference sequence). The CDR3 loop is CASTMERGSGYGYTF. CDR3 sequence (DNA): TGTGCCAGTACCATGGAGCGGGGCTCAGGCTATGGCTACACCTTC.

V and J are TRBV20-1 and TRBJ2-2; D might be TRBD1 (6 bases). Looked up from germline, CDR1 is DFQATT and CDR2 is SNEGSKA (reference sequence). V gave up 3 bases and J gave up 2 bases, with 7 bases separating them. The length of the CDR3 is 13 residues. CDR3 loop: CSARDRNTGELFF. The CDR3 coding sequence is TGCAGTGCTAGGGACAGAAACACCGGGGAGCTGTTTTTT.

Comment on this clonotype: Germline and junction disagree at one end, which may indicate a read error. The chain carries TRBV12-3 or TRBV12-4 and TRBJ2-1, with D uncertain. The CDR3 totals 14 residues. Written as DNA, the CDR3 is TGTGCCAGCAGTCGCTGGGCTTCCTACAATGGGCAGTTCTTC. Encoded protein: CASSRWASYNGQFF.

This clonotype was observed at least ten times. The CDR3 nucleotides read TGTGCCAGCAGCCCCGGGACAGCTAATTCACCCCTCCACTTT. Protein sequence: CASSPGTANSPLHF. The chain couples TRBV7-2 to TRBJ1-6, with TRBD1 matching 7 bases. The V segment lost 5 bases and the J segment 6 bases; nucleotides outside the gene matches: 4. Looked up from germline, CDR1 is SGHTA and CDR2 is FQGNSA. The CDR3 length is 14 residues.

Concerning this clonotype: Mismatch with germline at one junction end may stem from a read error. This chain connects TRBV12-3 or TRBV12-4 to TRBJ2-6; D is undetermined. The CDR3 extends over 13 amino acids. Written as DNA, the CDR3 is TGTGCCAACAGTCTCTCAGGGGCCAACGTCCTGACTTTC. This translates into CANSLSGANVLTF.

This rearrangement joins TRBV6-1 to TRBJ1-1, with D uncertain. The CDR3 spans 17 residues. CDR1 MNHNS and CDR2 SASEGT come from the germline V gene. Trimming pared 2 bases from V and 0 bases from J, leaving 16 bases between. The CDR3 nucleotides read TGTGCCAGCAGTGAATTCCGCCCCAGACGGGTGAACACTGAAGCTTTCTTT. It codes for CASSEFRPRRVNTEAFF.

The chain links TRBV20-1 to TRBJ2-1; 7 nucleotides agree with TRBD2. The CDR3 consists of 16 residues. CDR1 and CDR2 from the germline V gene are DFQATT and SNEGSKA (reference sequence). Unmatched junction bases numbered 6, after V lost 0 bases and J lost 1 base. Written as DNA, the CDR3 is TGCAGTGCTAGAGATCAGCAAGCGGGGTCCTACAATGAGCAGTTCTTC. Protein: CSARDQQAGSYNEQFF.

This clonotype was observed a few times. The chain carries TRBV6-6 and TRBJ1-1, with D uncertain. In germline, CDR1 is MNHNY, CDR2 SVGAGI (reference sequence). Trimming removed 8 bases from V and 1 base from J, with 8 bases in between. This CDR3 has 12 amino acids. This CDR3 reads CASVEGNTEAFF. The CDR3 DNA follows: TGTGCCAGCGTCGAGGGGAACACTGAAGCTTTCTTT.

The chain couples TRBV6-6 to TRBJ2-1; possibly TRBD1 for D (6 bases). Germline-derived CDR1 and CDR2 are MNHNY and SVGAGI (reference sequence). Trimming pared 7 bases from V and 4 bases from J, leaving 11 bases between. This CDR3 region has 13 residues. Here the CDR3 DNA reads TGTGCCAGCACTGTACAGGGTTACAATGAGCAGTTCTTC. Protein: CASTVQGYNEQFF.

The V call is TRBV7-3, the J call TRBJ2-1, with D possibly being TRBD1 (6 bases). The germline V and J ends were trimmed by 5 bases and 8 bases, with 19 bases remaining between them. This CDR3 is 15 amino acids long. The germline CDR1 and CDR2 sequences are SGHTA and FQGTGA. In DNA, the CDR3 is TGTGCCAGCAGCCTAGCATATGGGGGCCCCGATGAGCAGTTCTTC. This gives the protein CASSLAYGGPDEQFF.